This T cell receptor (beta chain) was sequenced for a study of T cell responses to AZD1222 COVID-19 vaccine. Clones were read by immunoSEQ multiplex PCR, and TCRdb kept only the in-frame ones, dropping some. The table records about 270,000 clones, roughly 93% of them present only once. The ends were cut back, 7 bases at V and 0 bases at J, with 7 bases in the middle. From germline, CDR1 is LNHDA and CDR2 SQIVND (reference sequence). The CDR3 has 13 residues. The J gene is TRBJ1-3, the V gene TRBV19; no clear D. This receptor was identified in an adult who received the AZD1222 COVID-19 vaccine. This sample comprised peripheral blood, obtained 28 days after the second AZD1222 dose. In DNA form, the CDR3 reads TGTGCCAGTAACTCTATCTCTGGAAACACCATATATTTT. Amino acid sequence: CASNSISGNTIYF.